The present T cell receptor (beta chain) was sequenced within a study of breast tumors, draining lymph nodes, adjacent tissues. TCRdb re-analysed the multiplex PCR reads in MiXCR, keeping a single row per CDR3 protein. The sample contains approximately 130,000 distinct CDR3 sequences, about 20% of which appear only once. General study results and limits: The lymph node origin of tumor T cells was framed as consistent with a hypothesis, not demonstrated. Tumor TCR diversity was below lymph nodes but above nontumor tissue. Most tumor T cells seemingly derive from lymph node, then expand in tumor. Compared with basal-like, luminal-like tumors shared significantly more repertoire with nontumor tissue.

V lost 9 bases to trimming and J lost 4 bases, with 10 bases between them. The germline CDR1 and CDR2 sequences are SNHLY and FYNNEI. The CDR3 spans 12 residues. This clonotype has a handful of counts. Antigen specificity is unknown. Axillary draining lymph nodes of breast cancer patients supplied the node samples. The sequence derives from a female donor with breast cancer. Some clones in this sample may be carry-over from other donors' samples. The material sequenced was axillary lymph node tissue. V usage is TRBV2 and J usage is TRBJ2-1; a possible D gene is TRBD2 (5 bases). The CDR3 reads CARGDSYNEQFF. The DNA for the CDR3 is TGTGCCAGGGGAGACTCGTACAATGAGCAGTTCTTC. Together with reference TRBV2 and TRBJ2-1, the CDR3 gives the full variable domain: EPEVTQTPSHQVTQMGQEVILRCVPISNHLYFYWYRQILGQKVEFLVSFYNNEISEKSEIFDDQFSVERPDGSNFTLKIRSTKLEDSAMYFCARGDSYNEQFFGPGTRLTVL.